This T cell receptor beta chain originates from a study of T cell changes during pregnancy in multiple sclerosis. Assay: immunoSEQ multiplex PCR; the TCRdb copy retains only in-frame clones and omits some. The sample shows some 97,000 clones, about 92% of them seen only once. Germline lookup yields CDR1 SEHNR and CDR2 FQNEAQ (reference sequence). The CDR3 covers 15 residues. V lost 4 bases to trimming and J lost 3 bases, with 15 bases between them. This chain joins TRBV7-9 and TRBJ2-5; a possible D gene is TRBD1 (5 bases). The receptor comes from a female donor with multiple sclerosis, enrolled in a pregnancy study. Sample: peripheral blood, taken in the second trimester of pregnancy. This chain's CDR3 is CASSYPQDRKETQYF. DNA for the CDR3: TGTGCCAGCAGCTATCCACAGGATCGGAAAGAGACCCAGTACTTC.